The entry below gives a single T cell receptor beta chain sequence along with its context. Its antigen is as yet unknown. This sample was included in a study of post-analysis software for immune sequencing data. The wider study: The disease courses spanned relapsing-remitting, secondary progressive and progressive-relapsing forms of multiple sclerosis. Points from the study as a whole: F measure clustering grouped samples strongly by preparation batch. People with multiple sclerosis had a significantly lower normalized Chao1 diversity than controls did.

Unique molecular identifiers featured in each of the TCR beta cDNA libraries. The authors obtained approximately 540,000 cDNA molecules from approximately 1 to 10 million T cells. One entry per CDR3 protein results from TCRdb running MiXCR on the PCR reads. Among a few hundred thousand distinct CDR3 sequences listed, just over 35% were seen once. The sample taken for sequencing was blood. The clonotype comes from a girl between 5 and 17 years old with multiple sclerosis.

The CDR3 protein is CASSVDTGGLEKLFF. The CDR3 DNA reads TGTGCCAGCAGCGTTGACACAGGGGGCCTTGAAAAACTGTTTTTT. The chain carries TRBV11-2 and TRBJ1-4; 9 positions match TRBD1. From germline, CDR1 is SGHAT and CDR2 FQNNGV. There are 15 residues in the CDR3. J lost 7 bases, V lost 5 bases, and 8 bases had no gene match.